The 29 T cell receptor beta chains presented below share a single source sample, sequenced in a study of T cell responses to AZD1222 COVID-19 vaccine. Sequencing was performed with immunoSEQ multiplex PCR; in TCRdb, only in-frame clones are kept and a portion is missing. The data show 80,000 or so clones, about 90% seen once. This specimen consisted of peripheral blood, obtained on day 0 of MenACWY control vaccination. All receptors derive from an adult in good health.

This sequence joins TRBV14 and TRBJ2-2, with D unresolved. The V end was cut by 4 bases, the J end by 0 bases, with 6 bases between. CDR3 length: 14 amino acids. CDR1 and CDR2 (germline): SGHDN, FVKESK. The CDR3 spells CASSLRANTGELFF. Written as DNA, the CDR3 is TGTGCCAGCAGCCTCAGAGCGAACACCGGGGAGCTGTTTTTT.

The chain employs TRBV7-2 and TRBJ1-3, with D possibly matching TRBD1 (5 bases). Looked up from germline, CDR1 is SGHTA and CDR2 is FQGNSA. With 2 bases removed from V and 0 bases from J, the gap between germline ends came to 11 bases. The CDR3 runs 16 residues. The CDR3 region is CASSLSGGSSGNTIYF. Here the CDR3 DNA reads TGTGCCAGCAGCTTAAGCGGGGGAAGCTCTGGAAACACCATATATTTT.

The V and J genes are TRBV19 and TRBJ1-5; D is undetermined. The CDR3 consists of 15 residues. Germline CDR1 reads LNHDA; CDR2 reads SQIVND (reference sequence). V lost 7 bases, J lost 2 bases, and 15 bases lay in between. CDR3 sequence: CASKNGQPGNQPQHF. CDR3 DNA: TGTGCCAGTAAGAACGGCCAACCGGGCAATCAGCCCCAGCATTTT.

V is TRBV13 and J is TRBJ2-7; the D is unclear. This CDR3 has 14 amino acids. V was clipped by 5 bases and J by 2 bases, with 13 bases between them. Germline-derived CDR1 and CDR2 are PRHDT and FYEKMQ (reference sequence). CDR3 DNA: TGTGCCAGCAGCCCCCAAAGAGGTACCTACGAGCAGTACTTC. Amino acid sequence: CASSPQRGTYEQYF.

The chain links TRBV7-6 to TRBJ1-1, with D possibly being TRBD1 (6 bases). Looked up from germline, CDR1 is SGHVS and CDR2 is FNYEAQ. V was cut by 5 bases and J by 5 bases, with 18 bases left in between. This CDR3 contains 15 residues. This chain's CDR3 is CASSPATGRGTEAFF. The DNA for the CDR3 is TGTGCCAGCAGCCCCGCTACAGGGAGGGGAACTGAAGCTTTCTTT.

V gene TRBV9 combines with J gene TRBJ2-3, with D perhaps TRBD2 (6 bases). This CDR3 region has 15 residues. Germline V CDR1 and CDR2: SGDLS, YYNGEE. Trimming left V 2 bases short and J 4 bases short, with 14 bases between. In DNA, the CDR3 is TGTGCCAGCAGCGTTAGCGGAGCTGTAGCAGATACGCAGTATTTT. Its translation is CASSVSGAVADTQYF.

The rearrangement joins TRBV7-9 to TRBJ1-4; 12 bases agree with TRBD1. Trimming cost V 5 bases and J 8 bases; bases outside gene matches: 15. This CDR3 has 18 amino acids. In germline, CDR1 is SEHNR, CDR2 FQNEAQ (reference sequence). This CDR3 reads CASSLGTGGRDYQEKLFF. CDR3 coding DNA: TGTGCCAGCAGCCTGGGGACAGGGGGCCGAGATTATCAGGAAAAACTGTTTTTT.

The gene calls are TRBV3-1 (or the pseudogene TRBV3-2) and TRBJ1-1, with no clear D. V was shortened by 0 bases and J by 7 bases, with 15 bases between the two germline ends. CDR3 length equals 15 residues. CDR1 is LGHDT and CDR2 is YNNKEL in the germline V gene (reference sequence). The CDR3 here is CASSQDAVPSVEAFF. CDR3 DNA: TGTGCCAGCAGCCAAGACGCCGTGCCCTCCGTTGAAGCTTTCTTT.

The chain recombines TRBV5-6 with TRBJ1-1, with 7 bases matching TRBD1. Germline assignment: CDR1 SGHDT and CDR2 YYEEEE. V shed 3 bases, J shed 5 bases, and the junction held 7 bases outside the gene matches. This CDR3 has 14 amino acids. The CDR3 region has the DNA TGTGCCAGCAGCTGGGGGGACAGTCGGACTGAAGCTTTCTTT. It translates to CASSWGDSRTEAFF.

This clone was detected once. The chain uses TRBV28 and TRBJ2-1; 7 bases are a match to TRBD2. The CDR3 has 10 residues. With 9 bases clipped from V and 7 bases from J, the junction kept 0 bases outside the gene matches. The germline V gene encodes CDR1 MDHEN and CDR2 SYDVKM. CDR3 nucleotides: TGTGCCAGTAGCGGGAATGAGCAGTTCTTC. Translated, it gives CASSGNEQFF.

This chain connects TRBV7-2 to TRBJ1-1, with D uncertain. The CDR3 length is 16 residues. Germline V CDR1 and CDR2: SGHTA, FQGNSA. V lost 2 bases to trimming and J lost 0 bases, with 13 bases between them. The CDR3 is CASSLRSMGMNTEAFF. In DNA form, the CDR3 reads TGTGCCAGCAGCTTAAGGTCAATGGGTATGAACACTGAAGCTTTCTTT. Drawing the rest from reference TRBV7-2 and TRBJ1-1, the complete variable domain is GAGVSQSPSNKVTEKGKDVELRCDPISGHTALYWYRQSLGQGLEFLIYFQGNSAPDKSGLPSDRFSAERTGGSVSTLTIQRTQQEDSAVYLCASSLRSMGMNTEAFFGQGTRLTVV.

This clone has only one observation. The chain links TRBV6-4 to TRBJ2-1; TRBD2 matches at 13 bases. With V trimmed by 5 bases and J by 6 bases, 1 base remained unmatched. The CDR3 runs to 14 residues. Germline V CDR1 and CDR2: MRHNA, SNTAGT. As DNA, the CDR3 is TGTGCCAGCAGTCGACTAGCGGGAGGCAATGAGCAGTTCTTC. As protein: CASSRLAGGNEQFF.

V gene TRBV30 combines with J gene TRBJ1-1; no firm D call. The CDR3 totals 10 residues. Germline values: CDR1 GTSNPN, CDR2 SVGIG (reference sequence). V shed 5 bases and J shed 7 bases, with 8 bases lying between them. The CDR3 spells CAWRGSEAFF. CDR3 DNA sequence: TGTGCCTGGCGCGGCAGTGAAGCTTTCTTT.

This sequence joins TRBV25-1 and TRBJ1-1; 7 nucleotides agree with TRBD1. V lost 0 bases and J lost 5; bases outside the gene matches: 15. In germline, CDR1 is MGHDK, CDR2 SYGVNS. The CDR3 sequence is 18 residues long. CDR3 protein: CASSEYAPGRGQRTEAFF. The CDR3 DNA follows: TGTGCCAGCAGTGAATACGCCCCAGGGAGGGGGCAACGAACTGAAGCTTTCTTT.

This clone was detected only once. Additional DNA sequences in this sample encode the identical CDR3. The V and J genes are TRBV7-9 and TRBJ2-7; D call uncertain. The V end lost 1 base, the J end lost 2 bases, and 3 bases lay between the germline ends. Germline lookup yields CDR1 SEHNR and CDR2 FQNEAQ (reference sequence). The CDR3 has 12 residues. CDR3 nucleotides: TGTGCCAGCAGCTTAGGAACCTACGAGCAGTACTTC. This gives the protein CASSLGTYEQYF.

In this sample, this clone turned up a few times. The CDR3 bases are TGCGCCAGCAAAAGGGACGCCACAGATACGCAGTATTTT. Its translation is CASKRDATDTQYF. V is TRBV10-2 and J is TRBJ2-3; D is perhaps TRBD1 or TRBD2 (5 bases each). This CDR3 has 13 residues. V lost 7 bases, J lost 2 bases, and 10 bases lay in between. CDR1 is WSHSY, CDR2 SAAADI, per germline.

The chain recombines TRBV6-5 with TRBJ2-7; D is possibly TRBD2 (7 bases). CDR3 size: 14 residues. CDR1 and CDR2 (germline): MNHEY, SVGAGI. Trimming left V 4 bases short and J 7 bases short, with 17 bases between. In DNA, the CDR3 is TGTGCCAGCAGTTCCCTCCAGGGAGGGGGAGAGCAGTACTTC. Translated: CASSSLQGGGEQYF.

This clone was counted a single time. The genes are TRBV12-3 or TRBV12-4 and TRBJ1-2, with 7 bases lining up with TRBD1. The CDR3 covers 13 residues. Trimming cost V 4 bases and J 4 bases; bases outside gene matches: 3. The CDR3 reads CASSWTGTYGYTF. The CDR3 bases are TGTGCCAGCAGTTGGACAGGCACCTATGGCTACACCTTC.

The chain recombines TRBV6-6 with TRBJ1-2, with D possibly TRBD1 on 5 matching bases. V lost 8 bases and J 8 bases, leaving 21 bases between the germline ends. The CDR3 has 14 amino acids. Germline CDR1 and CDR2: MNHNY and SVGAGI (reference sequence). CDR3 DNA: TGTGCCAGCGAAGACAGCCGCCGAGTCTTCGGCTACACCTTC. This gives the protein CASEDSRRVFGYTF.

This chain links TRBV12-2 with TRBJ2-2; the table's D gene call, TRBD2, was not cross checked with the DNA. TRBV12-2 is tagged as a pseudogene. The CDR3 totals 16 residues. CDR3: CAGRLTSGSSTGELFF. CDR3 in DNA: TGTGCAGGACGACTGACTAGCGGGAGCTCCACCGGGGAGCTGTTTTTT.

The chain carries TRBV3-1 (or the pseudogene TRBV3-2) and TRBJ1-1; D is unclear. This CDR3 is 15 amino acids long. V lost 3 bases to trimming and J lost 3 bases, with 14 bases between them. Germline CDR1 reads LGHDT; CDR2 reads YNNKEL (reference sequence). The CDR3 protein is CASSHTGGVYTEAFF. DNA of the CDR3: TGTGCCAGCAGCCACACGGGTGGGGTGTACACTGAAGCTTTCTTT.

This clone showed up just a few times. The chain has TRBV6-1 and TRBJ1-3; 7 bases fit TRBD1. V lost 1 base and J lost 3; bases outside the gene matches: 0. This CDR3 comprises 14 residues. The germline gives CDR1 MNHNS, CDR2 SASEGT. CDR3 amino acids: CASSEGTGGNTIYF. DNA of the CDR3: TGTGCCAGCAGTGAAGGGACAGGTGGAAACACCATATATTTT.

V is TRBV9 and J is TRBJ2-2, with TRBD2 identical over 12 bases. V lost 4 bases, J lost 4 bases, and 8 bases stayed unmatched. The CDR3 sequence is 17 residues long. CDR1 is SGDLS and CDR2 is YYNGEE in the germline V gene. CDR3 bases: TGTGCCAGCAGCCCCTTTCAGGGACTAGCGGGCACCGGGGAGCTGTTTTTT. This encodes CASSPFQGLAGTGELFF.

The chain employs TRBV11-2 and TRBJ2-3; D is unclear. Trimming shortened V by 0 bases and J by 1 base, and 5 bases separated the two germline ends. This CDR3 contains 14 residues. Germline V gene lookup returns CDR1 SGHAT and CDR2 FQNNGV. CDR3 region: CASSLDLGTDTQYF. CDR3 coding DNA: TGTGCCAGCAGCTTAGATCTGGGCACAGATACGCAGTATTTT.

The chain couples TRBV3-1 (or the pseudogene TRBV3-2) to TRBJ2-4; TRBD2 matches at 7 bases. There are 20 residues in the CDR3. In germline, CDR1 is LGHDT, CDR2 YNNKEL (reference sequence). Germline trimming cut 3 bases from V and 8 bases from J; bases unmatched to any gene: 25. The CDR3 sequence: CASSQAYYPSGRAGGDIQYF. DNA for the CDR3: TGTGCCAGCAGCCAGGCCTATTACCCGTCGGGGAGGGCCGGAGGGGACATTCAGTACTTC.

The DNA of the CDR3 is TGTGCTAGTGGTTTGGAAGCGGTAGAGCAGTTCTTC. Translated, it gives CASGLEAVEQFF. The chain joins TRBV12-5 to TRBJ2-1, with D perhaps matching TRBD2 (5 bases). V lost 1 base and J 10 bases, leaving 8 bases between the germline ends. CDR1 and CDR2 (germline): LGHNT, FRNRAP. This CDR3 contains 12 residues.

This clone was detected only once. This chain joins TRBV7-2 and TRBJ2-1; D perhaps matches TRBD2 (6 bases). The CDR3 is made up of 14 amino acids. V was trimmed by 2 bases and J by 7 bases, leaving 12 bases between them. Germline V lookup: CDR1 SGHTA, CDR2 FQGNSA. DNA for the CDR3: TGTGCCAGCAGCTTAACCGGGACTTTGAATGAGCAGTTCTTC. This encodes CASSLTGTLNEQFF.

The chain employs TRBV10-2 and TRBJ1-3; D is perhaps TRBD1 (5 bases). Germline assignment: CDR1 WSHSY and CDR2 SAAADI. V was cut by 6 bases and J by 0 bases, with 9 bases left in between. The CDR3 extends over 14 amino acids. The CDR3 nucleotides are TGCGCCAGCAGCCCCGGGGGCTCTGGAAACACCATATATTTT. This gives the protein CASSPGGSGNTIYF.

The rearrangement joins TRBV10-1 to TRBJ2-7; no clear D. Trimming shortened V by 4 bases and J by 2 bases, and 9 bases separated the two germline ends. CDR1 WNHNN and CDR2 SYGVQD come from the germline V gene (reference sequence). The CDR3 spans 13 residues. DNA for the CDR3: TGCGCCAGCAGTGGATACAGCCCCTACGAGCAGTACTTC. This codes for CASSGYSPYEQYF.